This T cell receptor beta chain is from a study of CD8 T cells in ankylosing spondylitis. Findings and caveats of the study: There were earlier reports of some motif variants in reactive arthritis synovial fluid and blood. Within peripheral blood, clones linked to disease were CD8+ and relatively rare. What seemed typical of ankylosing spondylitis blood was a TCR beta motif built from eight highly homologous variants. Reportedly, significant enrichment of disease-linked clones occurred in matched ankylosing spondylitis synovial fluid.

It was by quantitative 5'-RACE with molecular barcodes that TCR beta libraries were made. TCRdb analysed the 5' RACE reads with MiXCR anew, one entry per CDR3 protein. Among fewer than 250,000 distinct CDR3 sequences listed, about 16% were seen once. The CDR3 covers 13 residues. V gave up 10 bases and J gave up 2 bases; unmatched junction bases: 7. Germline V CDR1 and CDR2: MNHEY, SMNVEV (reference sequence). This clonotype was seen a few times. As yet, its antigen is unknown. What was sequenced was blood, either unsorted or a sorted T cell fraction (not recorded which). V is TRBV27 and J is TRBJ1-2, with 7 nucleotides matching TRBD1. The sequence was collected from a male donor with ankylosing spondylitis. The chain's CDR3 is CATRDSLNYGYTF. The CDR3 nucleotides read TGTGCCACCCGGGACAGCCTAAACTATGGCTACACCTTC.